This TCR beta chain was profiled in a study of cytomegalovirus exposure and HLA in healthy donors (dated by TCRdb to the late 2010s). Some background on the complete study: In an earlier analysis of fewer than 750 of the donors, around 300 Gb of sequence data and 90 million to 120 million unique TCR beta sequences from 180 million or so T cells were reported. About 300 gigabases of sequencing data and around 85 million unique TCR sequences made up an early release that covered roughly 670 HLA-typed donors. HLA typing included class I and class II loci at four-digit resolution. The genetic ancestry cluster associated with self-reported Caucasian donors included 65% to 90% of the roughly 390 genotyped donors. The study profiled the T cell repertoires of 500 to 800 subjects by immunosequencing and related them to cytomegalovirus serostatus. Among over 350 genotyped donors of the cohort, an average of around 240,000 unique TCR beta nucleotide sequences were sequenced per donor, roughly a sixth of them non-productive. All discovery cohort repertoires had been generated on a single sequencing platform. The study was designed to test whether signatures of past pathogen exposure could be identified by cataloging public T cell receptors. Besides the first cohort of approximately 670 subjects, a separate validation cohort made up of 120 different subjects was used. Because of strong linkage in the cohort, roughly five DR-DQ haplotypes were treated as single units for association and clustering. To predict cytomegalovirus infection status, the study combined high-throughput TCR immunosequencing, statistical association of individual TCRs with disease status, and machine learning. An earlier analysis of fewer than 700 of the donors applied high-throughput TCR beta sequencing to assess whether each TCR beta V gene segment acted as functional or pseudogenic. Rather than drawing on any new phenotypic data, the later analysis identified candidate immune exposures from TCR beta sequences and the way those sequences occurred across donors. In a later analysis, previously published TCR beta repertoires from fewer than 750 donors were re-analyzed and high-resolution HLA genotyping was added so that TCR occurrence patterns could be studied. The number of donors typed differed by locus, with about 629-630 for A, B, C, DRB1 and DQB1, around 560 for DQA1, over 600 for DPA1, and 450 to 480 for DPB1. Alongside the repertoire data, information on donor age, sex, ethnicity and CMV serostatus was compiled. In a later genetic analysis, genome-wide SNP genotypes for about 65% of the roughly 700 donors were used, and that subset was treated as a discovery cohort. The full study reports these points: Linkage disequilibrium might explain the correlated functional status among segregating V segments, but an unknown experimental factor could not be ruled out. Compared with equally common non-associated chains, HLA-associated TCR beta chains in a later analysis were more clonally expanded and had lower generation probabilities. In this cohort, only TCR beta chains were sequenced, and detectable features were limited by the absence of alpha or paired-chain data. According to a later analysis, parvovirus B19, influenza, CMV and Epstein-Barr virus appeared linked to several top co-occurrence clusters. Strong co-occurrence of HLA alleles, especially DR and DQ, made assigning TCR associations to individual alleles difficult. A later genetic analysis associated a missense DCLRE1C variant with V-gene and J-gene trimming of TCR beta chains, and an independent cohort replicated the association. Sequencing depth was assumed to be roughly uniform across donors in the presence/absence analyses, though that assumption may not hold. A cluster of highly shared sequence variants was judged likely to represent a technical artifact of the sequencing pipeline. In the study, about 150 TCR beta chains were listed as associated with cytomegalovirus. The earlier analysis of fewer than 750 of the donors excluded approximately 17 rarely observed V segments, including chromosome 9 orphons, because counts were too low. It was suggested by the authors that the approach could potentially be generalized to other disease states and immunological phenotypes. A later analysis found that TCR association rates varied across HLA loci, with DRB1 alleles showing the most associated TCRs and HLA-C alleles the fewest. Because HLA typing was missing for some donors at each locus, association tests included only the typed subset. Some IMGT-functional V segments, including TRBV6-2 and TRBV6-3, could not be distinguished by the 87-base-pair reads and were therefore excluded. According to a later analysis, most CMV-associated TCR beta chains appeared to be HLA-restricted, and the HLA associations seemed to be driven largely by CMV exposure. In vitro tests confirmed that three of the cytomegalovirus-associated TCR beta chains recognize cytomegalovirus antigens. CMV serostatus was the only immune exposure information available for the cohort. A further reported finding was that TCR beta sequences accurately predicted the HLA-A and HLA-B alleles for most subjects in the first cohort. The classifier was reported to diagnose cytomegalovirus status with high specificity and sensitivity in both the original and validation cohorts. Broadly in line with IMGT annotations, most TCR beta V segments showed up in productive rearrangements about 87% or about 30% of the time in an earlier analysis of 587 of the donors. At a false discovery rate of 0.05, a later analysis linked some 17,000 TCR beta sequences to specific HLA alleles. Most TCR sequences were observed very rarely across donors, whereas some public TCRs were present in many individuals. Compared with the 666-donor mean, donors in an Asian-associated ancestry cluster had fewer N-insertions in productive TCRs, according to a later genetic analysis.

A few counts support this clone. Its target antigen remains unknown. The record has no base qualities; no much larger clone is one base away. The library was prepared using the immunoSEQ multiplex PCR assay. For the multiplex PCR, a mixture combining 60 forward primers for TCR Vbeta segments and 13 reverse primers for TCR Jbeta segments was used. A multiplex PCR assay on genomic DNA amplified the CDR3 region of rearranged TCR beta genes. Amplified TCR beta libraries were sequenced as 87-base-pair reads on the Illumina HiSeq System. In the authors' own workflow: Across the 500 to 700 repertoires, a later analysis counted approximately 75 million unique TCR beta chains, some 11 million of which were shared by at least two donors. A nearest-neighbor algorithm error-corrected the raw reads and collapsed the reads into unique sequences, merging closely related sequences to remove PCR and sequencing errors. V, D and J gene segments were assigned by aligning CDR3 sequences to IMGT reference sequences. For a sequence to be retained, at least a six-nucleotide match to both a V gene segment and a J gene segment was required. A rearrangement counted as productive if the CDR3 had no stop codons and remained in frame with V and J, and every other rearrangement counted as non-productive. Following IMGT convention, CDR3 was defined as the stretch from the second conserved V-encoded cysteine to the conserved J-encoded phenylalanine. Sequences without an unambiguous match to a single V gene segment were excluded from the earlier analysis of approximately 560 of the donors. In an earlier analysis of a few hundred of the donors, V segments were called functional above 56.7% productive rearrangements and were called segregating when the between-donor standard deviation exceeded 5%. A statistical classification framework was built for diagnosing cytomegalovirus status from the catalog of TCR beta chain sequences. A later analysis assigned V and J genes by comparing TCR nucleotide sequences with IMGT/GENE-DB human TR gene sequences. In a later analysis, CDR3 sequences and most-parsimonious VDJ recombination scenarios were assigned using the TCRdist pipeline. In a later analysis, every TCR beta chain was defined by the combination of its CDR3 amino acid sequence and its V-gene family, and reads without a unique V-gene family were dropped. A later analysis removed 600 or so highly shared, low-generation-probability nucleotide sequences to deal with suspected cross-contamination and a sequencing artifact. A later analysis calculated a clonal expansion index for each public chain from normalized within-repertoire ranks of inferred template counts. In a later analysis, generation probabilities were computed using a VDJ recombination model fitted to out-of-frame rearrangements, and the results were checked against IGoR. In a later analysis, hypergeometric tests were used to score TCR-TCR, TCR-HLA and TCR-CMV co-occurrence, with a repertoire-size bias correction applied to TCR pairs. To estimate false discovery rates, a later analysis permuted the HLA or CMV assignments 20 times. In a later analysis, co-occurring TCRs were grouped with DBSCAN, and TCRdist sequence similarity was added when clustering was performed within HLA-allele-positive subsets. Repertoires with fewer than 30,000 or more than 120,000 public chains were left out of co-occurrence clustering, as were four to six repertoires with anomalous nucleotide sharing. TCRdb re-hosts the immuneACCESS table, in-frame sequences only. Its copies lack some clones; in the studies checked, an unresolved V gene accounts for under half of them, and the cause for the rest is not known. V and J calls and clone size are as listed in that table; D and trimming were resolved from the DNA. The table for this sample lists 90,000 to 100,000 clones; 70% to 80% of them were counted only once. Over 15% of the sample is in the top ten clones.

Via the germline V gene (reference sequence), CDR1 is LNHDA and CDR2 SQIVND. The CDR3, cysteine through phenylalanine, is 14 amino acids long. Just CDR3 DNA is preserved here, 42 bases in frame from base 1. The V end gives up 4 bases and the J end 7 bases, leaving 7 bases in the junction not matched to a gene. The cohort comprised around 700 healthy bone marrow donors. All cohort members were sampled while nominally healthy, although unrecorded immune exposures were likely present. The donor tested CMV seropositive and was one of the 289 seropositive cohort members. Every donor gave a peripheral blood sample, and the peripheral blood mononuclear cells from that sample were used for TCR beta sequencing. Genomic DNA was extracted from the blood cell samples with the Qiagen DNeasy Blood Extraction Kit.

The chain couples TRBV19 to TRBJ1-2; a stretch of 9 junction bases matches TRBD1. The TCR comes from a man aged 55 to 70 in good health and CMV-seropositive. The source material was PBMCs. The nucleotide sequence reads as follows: TGTGCCAGTAGTAGAGCACAGGGGGCAAGTGGCTACACCTTC. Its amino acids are CASSRAQGASGYTF. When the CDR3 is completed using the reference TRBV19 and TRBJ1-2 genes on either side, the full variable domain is DGGITQSPKYLFRKEGQNVTLSCEQNLNHDAMYWYRQDPGQGLRLIYYSQIVNDFQKGDIAEGYSVSREKKESFPLTVTSAQKNPTAFYLCASSRAQGASGYTFGSGTRLTVV.